This T cell receptor (beta chain) stems from a study of vaccination and CD4 T cells after COVID-19 (dated by TCRdb to between 2021 and 2022). For the study in its entirety: In the convalescent cohort there were six males and four females, among whom were two Hispanic individuals, seven Caucasians, two Asians and one multiracial person. Each participant got two doses of either the Pfizer-BioNTech BNT162b2 vaccine (n=8) or the Moderna mRNA-1273 vaccine (n=2). Post-COVID blood samples from convalescent patients were collected a median of around 110 days after diagnosis, with a range of 35 to 161 days. Post-vaccine blood samples were collected a median of about 66 days after the second vaccine dose, ranging from about 13 to 250 days. The cultures were stimulated with overlapping spike peptide pools from SARS-CoV-2 and from the common cold coronaviruses HCoV-NL63, HCoV-OC43 and HCoV-229E. Control cultures used a CEFX viral epitope pool as positive control, an HIV-1 Nef peptide pool as negative control, or no peptide. In 10 COVID-19 convalescent patients and a handful of infection-naive healthy vaccine recipients, researchers compared the spike-specific CD4+ TCR repertoire from before mRNA vaccination with the repertoire from after.

The CDR3 runs 12 residues from the cysteine to the phenylalanine. Kept here is only the CDR3 DNA, which spans 36 bases and is read in frame from base 1. Trimming removed 7 bases from V and 6 bases from J, leaving 10 bases between the germline ends. From a lookup of the germline V gene, CDR1 and CDR2 are SNHLY and FYNNEI. Explained via the paper, the treatment or condition label denotes: roughly 10-day PBMC culture with coronavirus spike peptide pools or control peptides (ViraFEST assay). The study used the ViraFEST assay, which expanded antigen-specific T cells with peptide pools and then identified expanded clonotypes by TCR sequencing. The absence of prior SARS-CoV-2 infection in healthy vaccine recipients was confirmed by negative nucleocapsid antibody tests before and after vaccination. Each well held 2.2 million or so PBMCs cultured with approximately 10 ug/ml peptide pools in IMDM containing approximately 5% human AB serum and roughly 9 IU/ml IL-2. Half of the culture medium was replaced with fresh IL-2-containing medium on days 3 and 7. CD4+ T cells were isolated after roughly nine days of culture through negative selection using the EasySep CD4+ T cell isolation kit. Ficoll-Paque Plus gradient centrifugation was used to isolate PBMCs from whole blood, and the isolated PBMCs were then either used fresh or cryopreserved at -140C. Culture conditions were generally each tested in triplicate wells.

Library prep was done by PCR. DNA from cultured CD4+ T cells underwent TCR sequencing with the Oncomine TCR Beta short-read assay at the Johns Hopkins FTIC core. The QIAamp micro DNA kit was used to extract genomic DNA from the cultured CD4+ T cells. Oncomine TCR Beta libraries from cultured CD4+ T cells were pooled with unique dual indexes and sequenced on an Illumina iSeq 100. The source study handled its data this way. Non-productive sequences were filtered out, and CDR3s that did not start with C, did not end with F or W, or were shorter than 7 amino acids were discarded. Antigen-specific clonotypes were identified using the MANAFEST web application through comparison of peptide-stimulated wells with reference and other culture wells. An FDR below 0.05, an odds ratio above 5, and a productive frequency above 0.1% in at least two of three replicate wells were required for clones to be considered positive. A clonotype was classed as cross-reactive if the clonotype showed significant expansion both in SARS-CoV-2 spike wells and in at least one common cold coronavirus spike condition. Levenshtein distances (stringdist) and unrooted phylogenetic trees (ape) in R version 3.6.1 were used to assess CDR3 homology. In-frame beta chains were kept once TCRdb had trimmed the public reads at Q25 with fastp and called clones with MiXCR. CDR3 protein duplicates are merged, each entry listing the most common genes and DNA. TCRdb's processing, not the authors' own work, is the source of the V and J calls. The sample data list just under 20,000 distinct CDR3 sequences, and around 40% of these were observed just once. Around a quarter of the sample comes from the top ten.

What the authors observed across the whole study: Among the post-vaccine SARS-CoV-2-reactive clones in convalescent patients, a median around 85% showed up only after vaccination, which suggests vaccine-specific priming. An increase in the median number of SARS-CoV-2-reactive clonotypes from approximately 20 after infection to some 38 after vaccination was observed, but the change was not found to be significant. Only a relatively small number of convalescent patients were included in the study, and early timepoints following natural infection were not analyzed. Nearly all vaccine-specific clones in convalescent patients (304 of 307) were mono-reactive for SARS-CoV-2 spike rather than cross-reactive with common cold coronaviruses.

This clonotype has a handful of counts. The antigen this receptor binds is unknown. Base qualities are not recorded, but no much larger clone differs from it by a single base. The source is a human donor who received a COVID-19 vaccine. The sequenced sample was CD4+ T cells from blood, cultured in vitro, obtained before SARS-CoV-2 vaccination. The chain is made from TRBV2 and TRBJ2-1, with the D gene call left open. The sequenced DNA: TGTGCCAGCAATAGGGATCCCAATGAGCAGTTCTTC. It encodes CASNRDPNEQFF. With the rest looked up from the reference TRBV2 and TRBJ2-1 genes rather than sequenced, the full variable domain is EPEVTQTPSHQVTQMGQEVILRCVPISNHLYFYWYRQILGQKVEFLVSFYNNEISEKSEIFDDQFSVERPDGSNFTLKIRSTKLEDSAMYFCASNRDPNEQFFGPGTRLTVL.